Described below is a single T cell receptor (beta chain) sequence and its context. Its antigen remains unknown. V was pared by 0 bases and J by 6 bases, with 11 bases between. The CDR3 sequence is 14 residues long. Germline values: CDR1 LGHNA, CDR2 YSLEER. Using immunoSEQ multiplex PCR, the repertoire was profiled, and TCRdb retains in-frame clones only, with some absent. The sample records around 100,000 clones, 85% to 95% being singletons. The data stem from a study of graft-versus-host responses after intestinal transplantation. General study points: Analysis identified GvH clones in recipient marrow, with some appearing first in ileum or blood.

This TCR was recovered from a human donor who was the organ donor for an intestinal transplant. The V gene is TRBV4-3, the J gene TRBJ1-1; the D gene is possibly TRBD1 (5 bases). Sequencing was performed on unstimulated CD4+ T cells sorted from spleen or lymph node cells, taken before transplant. This CDR3 is CASSQEFGTSEAFF. In DNA form, the CDR3 reads TGCGCCAGCAGCCAAGAGTTCGGGACCTCTGAAGCTTTCTTT.